This is a list of T cell receptor beta chains from one sample in a study of T cells in Graves' hyperthyroidism and ophthalmopathy. TCRdb independently ran MiXCR on the multiplex PCR reads; one entry per CDR3 protein. The table lists 730,000 or so distinct CDR3 sequences, roughly a sixth of them singletons, with around 17% in the top ten. Sequences were obtained from blood. The receptor source for this set is a woman between 50 and 59 years old with Graves' hyperthyroidism that later progressed to Graves' ophthalmopathy. Both conserved end residues are part of each CDR3. A D gene is named only where the DNA matches it firmly. For some rows the clone size is stated as once, few or many, or as a class when expanded; others skip it.

V	length	D	J	size	CDR3	DNA
TRBV20-1	13	NA	TRBJ1-1	many	CSARIPGSTEAFF	TGCAGTGCTAGAATACCGGGAAGCACTGAAGCTTTCTTT
TRBV27	15	NA	TRBJ1-1	many	CASSLSSRLNTEAFF	TGTGCCAGCAGTTTATCTAGTCGGCTGAACACTGAAGCTTTCTTT
TRBV5-4	16	NA	TRBJ2-5	NA	CASSFKRVPEQETQYF	TGTGCCAGCAGCTTTAAGCGGGTCCCCGAACAAGAGACCCAGTACTTC
TRBV2	12	NA	TRBJ1-4	NA	CASSTTGGLGFF	TGTGCCAGCAGTACCACCGGTGGTTTAGGGTTTTTT
TRBV7-8	14	NA	TRBJ2-5	many	CASSLGGMQETQYF	TGTGCCAGCAGCTTAGGGGGGATGCAGGAGACCCAGTACTTC
TRBV6-2/TRBV6-3	15	NA	TRBJ2-7	many	CASSYSIGGTYEQYF	TGTGCCAGCAGTTACTCGATAGGCGGTACCTACGAGCAGTACTTC
TRBV25-1	13	NA	TRBJ2-5	NA	CASSEFGRKTQYF	TGTGCCAGCAGTGAATTTGGGAGGAAGACCCAGTACTTC
TRBV2	15	TRBD1	TRBJ2-2	few	CASTKTGGPTGELFF	TGTGCCAGCACTAAGACAGGGGGCCCCACCGGGGAGCTGTTTTTT
TRBV12-3/TRBV12-4	14	TRBD2	TRBJ2-1	many	CASSQAGGYNEQFF	TGTGCCAGCAGCCAAGCGGGGGGGTACAATGAGCAGTTCTTC
TRBV5-1	13	NA	TRBJ2-2	few	CASSKDDTGELFF	TGCGCCAGCAGCAAGGACGACACCGGGGAGCTGTTTTTT
TRBV11-2	16	NA	TRBJ2-5	NA	CASSLRTMSVSETQYF	TGTGCCAGCAGCCTGCGGACCATGAGCGTGTCAGAGACCCAGTACTTC
TRBV7-8	15	NA	TRBJ2-2	many	CASSLSVQNTGELFF	TGTGCCAGCAGCTTAAGCGTTCAGAACACCGGGGAGCTGTTTTTT
TRBV10-1	13	NA	TRBJ2-1	few	CASSELENNEQFF	TGCGCCAGCAGTGAGTTGGAGAACAATGAGCAGTTCTTC
TRBV11-2	15	NA	TRBJ2-1	many	CASSLFQSSYNEQFF	TGTGCCAGCAGCCTCTTCCAGAGCTCCTACAATGAGCAGTTCTTC
TRBV5-1	15	NA	TRBJ1-2	NA	CASSLLDSSLGGYTF	TGCGCCAGCAGCTTACTAGACAGCTCCCTTGGAGGCTACACCTTC
TRBV7-2	18	NA	TRBJ1-2	NA	CASSPALRSQHSGYGYTF	TGTGCCAGCAGCCCAGCCCTCAGATCCCAGCACAGCGGCTATGGCTACACCTTC
TRBV19	13	NA	TRBJ1-1	few	CASTASGWTEAFF	TGTGCCAGTACCGCAAGCGGCTGGACTGAAGCTTTCTTT
TRBV27	15	NA	TRBJ1-1	NA	CASSLWASMNTEAFF	TGTGCCAGCAGTTTGTGGGCCAGCATGAACACTGAAGCTTTCTTT
TRBV19	16	NA	TRBJ1-2	NA	CASSISPGAYNYGYTF	TGTGCCAGTAGTATCTCCCCGGGGGCCTATAACTATGGCTACACCTTC
TRBV3-1	14	NA	TRBJ2-5	few	CASSDRAGQETQYF	TGTGCCAGCAGCGACCGGGCGGGACAAGAGACCCAGTACTTC
TRBV6-1	17	NA	TRBJ1-1	few	CASSGRASRGWNTEAFF	TGTGCCAGCAGTGGTAGGGCCAGCAGGGGTTGGAACACTGAAGCTTTCTTT
TRBV12-3/TRBV12-4	12	NA	TRBJ1-1	many	CASRSQYTEAFF	TGTGCCAGCAGATCCCAGTACACTGAAGCTTTCTTT
TRBV11-1	15	TRBD1	TRBJ2-3	many	CASSSRQGPGDTQYF	TGTGCCAGCAGCTCCCGACAGGGTCCAGGGGATACGCAGTATTTT
TRBV7-8	16	NA	TRBJ1-2	NA	CASSLDVRGGRYGYTF	TGTGCCAGCAGCTTGGACGTGAGGGGGGGGAGGTATGGCTACACCTTC
TRBV25-1	17	TRBD1	TRBJ1-1	many	CASSEPGQINVNTEAFF	TGTGCCAGCAGTGAACCGGGACAGATAAACGTGAACACTGAAGCTTTCTTT
TRBV3-1	14	TRBD1	TRBJ1-6	few	CASSSGQDGSPLHF	TGTGCCAGCAGTTCGGGACAGGATGGGTCACCCCTCCACTTT
TRBV14	15	NA	TRBJ2-1	NA	CASSRDFSSYNEQFF	TGTGCCAGCAGCCGGGACTTCAGCTCCTACAATGAGCAGTTCTTC
TRBV2	14	NA	TRBJ1-2	many	CASTVEAGLGGYTF	TGTGCCAGCACCGTAGAGGCGGGGTTGGGAGGCTACACCTTC
TRBV3-1	13	NA	TRBJ1-5	few	CASSQDAGQPQHF	TGTGCCAGCAGCCAAGATGCAGGACAGCCCCAGCATTTT
TRBV3-1	16	TRBD1	TRBJ2-3	many	CASSNTGGASTDTQYF	TGTGCCAGCAGCAATACAGGGGGTGCTAGCACAGATACGCAGTATTTT
TRBV3-1	15	NA	TRBJ1-1	many	CASSQDRATNTEAFF	TGTGCCAGCAGCCAAGACAGGGCGACGAACACTGAAGCTTTCTTT
TRBV20-1	15	NA	TRBJ1-6	NA	CSARPIDRPNSPLHF	TGCAGTGCTAGGCCTATTGACAGACCTAATTCACCCCTCCACTTT
TRBV15	16	TRBD1	TRBJ1-2	few	CATSRDPPTGVDGYTF	TGTGCCACCAGCAGAGACCCCCCAACAGGGGTAGATGGCTACACCTTC
TRBV27	12	NA	TRBJ2-7	many	CASTGRPYEQYF	TGTGCCAGCACAGGAAGACCCTACGAGCAGTACTTC
TRBV3-1	14	NA	TRBJ2-7	many	CASTPGLQPMSQYF	TGTGCCAGCACCCCTGGGCTACAGCCTATGTCGCAGTACTTC
TRBV7-6	14	NA	TRBJ1-1	NA	CALGGGLGETEAFF	TGTGCGCTGGGGGGGGGGCTTGGGGAGACTGAAGCTTTCTTT
TRBV11-3	16	TRBD1	TRBJ2-1	NA	CASSLDATGGNNEQFF	TGTGCCAGCAGCTTAGATGCCACAGGGGGCAACAATGAGCAGTTCTTC
TRBV7-2	14	NA	TRBJ2-5	few	CASSLRETGETQYF	TGTGCCAGCAGCTTAAGGGAGACTGGAGAGACCCAGTACTTC
TRBV6-5	15	TRBD2	TRBJ2-3	NA	CASSYALADTDTQYF	TGTGCCAGCAGTTACGCACTAGCGGACACAGATACGCAGTATTTT
TRBV20-1	12	NA	TRBJ1-3	NA	CSASPQGSTIYF	TGCAGTGCTTCCCCTCAGGGATCCACCATATATTTT
TRBV19	15	NA	TRBJ1-5	few	CASTTISQGRQPQHF	TGTGCCAGTACCACAATATCCCAGGGAAGACAGCCCCAGCATTTT
TRBV3-1	17	NA	TRBJ1-3	NA	CASSLPRAGVSGNTIYF	TGTGCCAGCAGCCTCCCCAGGGCCGGTGTCTCTGGAAACACCATATATTTT
TRBV18	16	NA	TRBJ2-1	many	CASSPQAGVSYNEQFF	TGTGCCAGCTCTCCACAGGCAGGGGTCTCCTACAATGAGCAGTTCTTC
TRBV20-1	14	NA	TRBJ1-3	NA	CSALRGRAGNTIYF	TGCAGTGCCCTACGCGGGAGAGCTGGAAACACCATATATTTT
TRBV7-3	14	NA	TRBJ1-1	many	CASSTSGGYTEAFF	TGTGCCAGCAGCACCTCAGGAGGATACACTGAAGCTTTCTTT
TRBV5-5	16	NA	TRBJ2-7	NA	CASSRSGAQALYEQYF	TGTGCCAGCAGCCGCTCGGGGGCCCAAGCTCTATACGAGCAGTACTTC
TRBV20-1	13	NA	TRBJ1-2	NA	CSARVLITNGYTF	TGCAGTGCTAGAGTTCTGATCACAAATGGCTACACCTTC
TRBV20-1	12	TRBD1	TRBJ1-2	many	CSALQGAYGYTF	TGCAGTGCTCTACAGGGGGCCTATGGCTACACCTTC
TRBV20-1	11	NA	TRBJ2-5	many	CSASSRETQYF	TGCAGTGCTAGCAGCAGAGAGACCCAGTACTTC
TRBV2	14	TRBD1	TRBJ1-2	many	CASSGTGTIYGYTF	TGTGCCAGCAGTGGGACAGGGACGATCTATGGCTACACCTTC